This T cell receptor (beta chain) appears in the sequencing data of a study of blood T cell repertoires in COVID-19. Across the whole study: T cells, B-cell-depleted T cells, or PBMCs supplied cDNA or gDNA.

Authors' processing steps: Amplification of reference gene primers was used by the study to estimate nucleated cell counts. TCRdb keeps only in-frame clones here, not all; method: immunoSEQ multiplex PCR. V, J and clone size are those of that table, while D and trimming were read from the DNA. Of some 150,000 clones detected, approximately 80% appear once; the ten largest clones hold under 5.5%. The germline CDR1 and CDR2 sequences are SGHDT and YYEEEE. With V trimmed by 2 bases and J by 5 bases, 7 bases remained unmatched. The CDR3 covers 15 residues. The sequencing sample was made of peripheral blood. The chain uses TRBV5-6 and TRBJ2-5; 9 bases map to TRBD1. The clonotype comes from a human donor in a cohort sampled during active COVID-19. CDR3 loop: CASSLSPTGGETQYF. DNA for the CDR3: TGTGCCAGCAGCTTAAGCCCGACAGGGGGGGAGACCCAGTACTTC.